What follows are 22 T cell receptor beta chains derived from one specimen sequenced in a study of T cell clonality in common variable immunodeficiency. This table comes from immunoSEQ multiplex PCR, and its TCRdb copy is limited to in-frame clones, with some not included. Found here are approximately 81,000 clones, no singletons; the ten largest cover approximately 0.8%. Sequenced: peripheral blood mononuclear cells. Every receptor here comes from a person aged 18-69 years in good health.

This clone has at least ten counts. The DNA ends 3 residues before the CDR3 does, and the rest of the CDR3 is filled in from the germline J gene. The rearrangement uses TRBV19 and TRBJ2-3, with TRBD1 identical over 8 bases. CDR3 length: 16 amino acids. V lost 3 bases, J lost 3 bases, and 8 bases stayed unmatched. Germline V gene data show CDR1 as LNHDA and CDR2 as SQIVND (reference sequence). CDR3: CASSIFAGGSTDTQYF. The part of the CDR3 DNA that was read is TGTGCCAGTAGTATTTTCGCAGGGGGCTCAACAGATACG.

Many counts were recorded for this clone. From the germline J gene comes the end of the CDR3, since the read stops 3 residues before it. The genes are TRBV20-1 and TRBJ1-5; a possible D gene is TRBD1 (5 bases). Looked up from germline, CDR1 is DFQATT and CDR2 is SNEGSKA (reference sequence). CDR3 length: 15 residues. Trimming took 1 base from V and 9 from J, leaving 19 bases between them. CDR3 loop: CSARAGLEGSGPQHF. The DNA read from the CDR3 is TGCAGTGCTAGAGCGGGACTAGAGGGGTCGGGGCCC.

This clone came up many times. The sequenced fragment ends 3 residues before the CDR3 boundary, so the rest is inferred from the germline J gene. The rearrangement joins TRBV20-1 to TRBJ2-2; maybe TRBD1 (6 bases). The CDR3 consists of 16 residues. Per germline, CDR1 DFQATT and CDR2 SNEGSKA (reference sequence). V lost 0 bases and J 1 base, leaving 12 bases between the germline ends. The CDR3 loop is CSARDTGTLNTGELFF. Incomplete CDR3 DNA: TGCAGTGCTAGAGATACAGGGACATTGAACACCGGGGAG.

This clone was found many times. The DNA ends 3 residues before the CDR3 does, and the rest of the CDR3 is filled in from the germline J gene. The genes are TRBV20-1 and TRBJ2-3, with TRBD2 as a possible D gene (6 bases). The V and J ends lost 5 bases and 0 bases respectively, with 24 bases between them. The CDR3 runs to 18 residues. CDR1 is DFQATT and CDR2 is SNEGSKA in the germline V gene (reference sequence). Incomplete CDR3 DNA: TGCAGTGCTGGGGGGTTTGCGGACTATAGAACGAGCACAGATACG. Protein sequence: CSAGGFADYRTSTDT. The entire CDR3 is CSAGGFADYRTSTDTQYF.

This clone has at least ten counts. The read stops 3 residues short of the end of the CDR3; the missing end is completed from the germline J gene. This chain joins TRBV5-1 and TRBJ2-1, with 11 bases fitting TRBD2. The CDR3 sequence is 16 residues long. With V trimmed by 3 bases and J by 7 bases, 9 bases remained unmatched. Germline loops: CDR1 SGHRS, CDR2 YFSETQ. CDR3 in amino acids: CASSWTTSGTENEQFF. The covered CDR3 bases are TGCGCCAGCAGCTGGACGACTAGCGGGACTGAAAATGAG.

This clone was recorded at least ten times. The read ends 3 residues shy of where the CDR3 ends; the end is completed using the germline J gene. The chain uses TRBV7-9 and TRBJ1-5; D is unclear. This CDR3 contains 13 residues. Trimming removed 2 bases from V and 6 bases from J, with 8 bases in between. Germline values: CDR1 SEHNR, CDR2 FQNEAQ (reference sequence). CDR3 DNA (partial): TGTGCCAGCAGCTTAAGAGGCCCTCAGCCC. Translation: CASSLRGPQP. The entire CDR3 reads CASSLRGPQPQHF.

This clone has at least ten counts. The CDR3 end is not reached by the read, which stops 3 residues before it; the germline J gene fills it in. This chain joins TRBV6-2 or TRBV6-3 and TRBJ2-7, with 11 bases matching TRBD2. Unmatched junction bases numbered 6, after V lost 6 bases and J lost 2 bases. The CDR3 has 15 residues. Germline-derived CDR1 and CDR2 are MNHEY and SVGEGT. Incomplete CDR3 DNA: TGTGCCAGCAGGACTAGCGGGACGTACGCCTACGAG. As protein: CASRTSGTYAYE. The whole CDR3 reads CASRTSGTYAYEQYF.

This clone showed up many times. CDR3 DNA, as far as it was read: TGCGCCAGCAGCTTGGCCAAAATGAACACTGAA. Protein sequence: CASSLAKMNTE. The CDR3 in full is CASSLAKMNTEAFF. The chain uses TRBV5-1 and TRBJ1-1; D not certain. The CDR3 end lies 3 residues beyond the end of the read and is filled in from the germline J gene. CDR1 and CDR2 (germline): SGHRS, YFSETQ. Trimming cost V 0 bases and J 0 bases, with 6 bases left between them. There are 14 residues in the CDR3.

This clone has a count of ten or more. The read halts 3 residues ahead of the CDR3 end, with the missing end drawn from the germline J gene. The chain employs TRBV29-1 and TRBJ2-3; TRBD2 aligns across 7 bases. The length of the CDR3 is 13 residues. The V gene end was trimmed by 4 bases and the J gene end by 1 base; junction bases not matched to a gene: 2. The germline V gene has CDR1 SQVTM and CDR2 ANQGSEA. The CDR3 DNA, read in part, is TGCAGCGTTGTTCGGGGGGGCACAGATACG. This encodes CSVVRGGTDT. The full CDR3 is CSVVRGGTDTQYF.

This clone has ten or more counts. The read ends 3 residues shy of where the CDR3 ends; the end is completed using the germline J gene. The chain employs TRBV12-3 or TRBV12-4 and TRBJ2-5; 11 bases are a match to TRBD2. V shed 6 bases, J shed 3 bases, and the junction held 12 bases outside the gene matches. CDR3 length equals 17 residues. CDR3 sequence: CASSHRSQGLAEETQYF. The DNA read from the CDR3 is TGTGCCAGCAGCCACAGATCTCAGGGACTAGCGGAAGAGACC.

There are many counts of this clone. The CDR3 end is not reached by the read, which stops 3 residues before it; the germline J gene fills it in. The chain has TRBV9 and TRBJ1-6, with D possibly being TRBD1 (5 bases). CDR1 SGDLS and CDR2 YYNGEE come from the germline V gene. The CDR3 runs 16 residues. The V gene lost 0 bases and the J gene lost 9 bases, with 16 bases spanning the gap. The DNA read from the CDR3 is TGTGCCAGCAGCGTAGACTGGGGGGGGGTTTCTTCACCC. Translating it yields CASSVDWGGVSSP. The CDR3 in its entirety is CASSVDWGGVSSPLHF.

This clone has ten or more counts. The part of the CDR3 DNA that was read is TGTGCCAGCTCACCACCGGCGGGGGGCGGCGAG. Translating it yields CASSPPAGGGE. The full CDR3 sequence reads CASSPPAGGGEQYF. The chain combines TRBV18 with TRBJ2-7; 8 nucleotides agree with TRBD2. The read ends 3 residues early relative to the CDR3; the germline J gene fills the gap. J lost 6 bases, V lost 0 bases, and 4 bases had no gene match. Germline values: CDR1 KGHSH, CDR2 LQKENI. This CDR3 region has 14 residues.

This clone was found many times. The CDR3: CASNPGGNSPLHF. The sequenced part of the CDR3 DNA is TGTGCCAGCAATCCGGGGGGAAATTCACCC. The chain employs TRBV6-2 or TRBV6-3 and TRBJ1-6; maybe TRBD1 (5 bases). Read data end 3 residues before the CDR3 end; the end is taken from the germline J gene. CDR3 length: 13 residues. Germline V lookup: CDR1 MNHEY, CDR2 SVGEGT. V was clipped by 7 bases and J by 7 bases, with 11 bases between them.

This clone was observed many times. The read ends 3 residues early relative to the CDR3; the germline J gene fills the gap. The V and J genes are TRBV7-9 and TRBJ2-3; 8 bases map to TRBD1. This CDR3 has 15 residues. Per germline, CDR1 SEHNR and CDR2 FQNEAQ (reference sequence). J was trimmed by 2 bases and V by 2 bases; bases with no gene match: 3. This CDR3 is CASSLRTGTTDTQYF. The CDR3 bases that were read are TGTGCCAGCAGCTTAAGGACAGGGACCACAGATACG.

This clone was counted at least ten times. A junction end diverges from the germline sequence, so it may reflect a read error. The sequenced fragment ends 3 residues before the CDR3 boundary, so the rest is inferred from the germline J gene. The V gene is TRBV7-7, the J gene TRBJ2-1; 14 positions agree with TRBD2. The CDR3 is 17 residues long. CDR1 SSHAT and CDR2 FNYEAQ come from the germline V gene (reference sequence). The CDR3 spells CASSHGLAGGGMNEQFF. The DNA read from the CDR3 is TGTGCTAGCAGCCACGGACTAGCGGGAGGCGGTATGAATGAG. Full variable domain (outside the CDR3, taken from reference TRBV7-7 and TRBJ2-1): GAGVSQSPRYKVTKRGQDVTLRCDPISSHATLYWYQQALGQGPEFLTYFNYEAQPDKSGLPSDRFSAERPEGSISTLTIQRTEQRDSAMYRCASSHGLAGGGMNEQFFGPGTRLTVL.

There are many counts of this clone. The read ends 3 residues early relative to the CDR3; the germline J gene fills the gap. This chain connects TRBV6-2 or TRBV6-3 to TRBJ2-7, with TRBD1 matching 9 bases. The germline V gene has CDR1 MNHEY and CDR2 SVGEGT. Trimming at V came to 5 bases and at J to 4 bases, leaving 12 bases not matched to a gene. The CDR3 has 16 residues. CDR3 sequence: CASSLNTGTGSYEQYF. The CDR3 bases that were read are TGTGCCAGCAGTCTTAATACCGGGACAGGGTCATACGAG.

At least ten counts were recorded for this clone. Sequencing ends 3 residues short of the CDR3 end; the germline J gene provides the rest. This chain connects TRBV20-1 to TRBJ2-1, with 11 bases matching TRBD2. The V segment lost 1 base and the J segment 0 bases; nucleotides outside the gene matches: 5. This CDR3 has 17 residues. The germline V gene encodes CDR1 DFQATT and CDR2 SNEGSKA (reference sequence). CDR3 bases read: TGCAGTGCTAGAGGTTACGGGACTAGCGGCTCCTACAATGAG. Translated, it gives CSARGYGTSGSYNE. The entire CDR3 is CSARGYGTSGSYNEQFF.

This clone appeared many times. The sequenced fragment ends 3 residues before the CDR3 boundary, so the rest is inferred from the germline J gene. The chain couples TRBV29-1 to TRBJ1-5; D perhaps matches TRBD1 (6 bases). V lost 5 bases and J lost 2, with 10 bases in between. The germline V gene has CDR1 SQVTM and CDR2 ANQGSEA. The CDR3 spans 13 residues. The CDR3 DNA, read in part, is TGCAGCGTTAGTCGACAGGGCAATCAGCCC. Translated, it gives CSVSRQGNQP. The whole CDR3 protein reads CSVSRQGNQPQHF.

The sample holds many counts of this clone. The CDR3 is cut off 3 residues early in the read; its end comes from the germline J gene. The J gene is TRBJ2-3, the V gene TRBV27; D gene unclear. Germline values: CDR1 MNHEY, CDR2 SMNVEV (reference sequence). This CDR3 contains 12 residues. Trimming shortened V by 5 bases and J by 0 bases, and 3 bases separated the two germline ends. The chain's CDR3 is CASSPSTDTQYF. Partial CDR3 DNA: TGTGCCAGCAGTCCAAGCACAGATACG.

This clone has a count of ten or more. The sequence runs out 3 residues before the end of the CDR3; the remainder is reconstructed from the germline J gene. The genes are TRBV12-3 or TRBV12-4 and TRBJ1-2; TRBD1 matches 9 bases. The CDR3 consists of 13 residues. The ends lost 7 bases at V and 4 bases at J; junction bases unmatched: 4. CDR3 DNA (partial): TGTGCCAGCACCGGACAGGGGCGCTATGGC. Translating it yields CASTGQGRYG. The full CDR3 protein is CASTGQGRYGYTF.

This clone was observed many times. CDR3 residues: CAWSEGQANSPLHF. Incomplete CDR3 DNA: TGTGCCTGGAGTGAGGGCCAGGCCAATTCACCC. The chain is built from TRBV30 and TRBJ1-6; D is undetermined. The read comes to an end 3 residues before the CDR3 does, leaving the germline J gene to fill in the end. Trimming took 1 base from V and 7 from J, leaving 11 bases between them. This CDR3 comprises 14 residues. Germline CDR1 and CDR2: GTSNPN and SVGIG (reference sequence).

This clone was counted ten times or more. The sequence runs out 3 residues before the end of the CDR3; the remainder is reconstructed from the germline J gene. The gene calls are TRBV7-9 and TRBJ2-7; TRBD1 aligns across 9 bases. The V and J ends lost 4 bases and 3 bases, in that order; junction bases with no gene match: 7. Germline V gives CDR1 SEHNR, CDR2 FQNEAQ (reference sequence). This CDR3 contains 15 residues. The CDR3 bases that were read are TGTGCCAGCAGCTCTCTAGGGACAGGGAACTACGAG. It specifies CASSSLGTGNYE. From start to end, the CDR3 is CASSSLGTGNYEQYF. The variable domain in full, with the rest retrieved from reference TRBV7-9 and TRBJ2-7, is DTGVSQNPRHKITKRGQNVTFRCDPISEHNRLYWYRQTLGQGPEFLTYFQNEAQLEKSRLLSDRFSAERPKGSFSTLEIQRTEQGDSAMYLCASSSLGTGNYEQYFGPGTRLTVT.